A selection of T cell receptor beta chains follows, all from one sample in a study of glioma-infiltrating T cells after dendritic cell vaccination. The assay was immunoSEQ multiplex PCR, and TCRdb's table has in-frame clones only and misses some. The data contain fewer than 70,000 clones, 70% to 90% of them singletons. Material: blood, obtained after dendritic cell vaccination. These TCRs come from a human donor with glioblastoma. Each CDR3 is given with its conserved first and last residue. The order of the fields is D gene, clone size, J gene, V gene, CDR3 protein, CDR3 DNA. D genes are given only for firm matches. Clone size is given for some rows only: seen once, a few or many times, or a class if the clone is expanded.

TRBD1,NA,TRBJ1-6,TRBV18,CASSPRTGASSYNSPLHF,TGTGCCAGCTCACCTCGGACAGGGGCGAGCTCCTATAATTCACCCCTCCACTTT
NA,NA,TRBJ2-5,TRBV21-1,CASSKRRGAGGCQETQYF,TGTGCCAGCAGCAAAAGGAGGGGTGCGGGGGGGTGCCAAGAGACCCAGTACTTC
TRBD1,NA,TRBJ2-2,TRBV5-1,CASSLESWTGNTGELFF,TGCGCCAGCAGCTTGGAGAGTTGGACAGGGAACACCGGGGAGCTGTTTTTT
TRBD2,NA,TRBJ2-7,TRBV5-4,CASSSGLATALGYEQYF,TGTGCCAGCAGCTCGGGACTAGCCACCGCCTTGGGCTACGAGCAGTACTTC
TRBD1,few,TRBJ2-1,TRBV7-2,CASSLVSQTGGRYNEQFF,TGTGCCAGCAGCTTAGTTTCCCAGACAGGGGGACGGTACAATGAGCAGTTCTTC
TRBD1,once,TRBJ2-6,TRBV6-1,CASSGHRGRRSGANVLTF,TGTGCCAGCAGTGGGCACAGGGGGCGAAGGTCTGGGGCCAACGTCCTGACTTTC
TRBD1,NA,TRBJ1-2,TRBV4-3,CASSQDRDRGWGGYGYTF,TGCGCCAGCAGCCAAGATAGGGACAGGGGGTGGGGTGGATATGGCTACACCTTC
NA,NA,TRBJ2-7,TRBV19,CASSIERSSYEQYF,TGTGCCAGTAGTATCGAGCGGTCCTCCTACGAGCAGTACTTC
TRBD2,NA,TRBJ2-5,TRBV14,CASSLTLAGGSETQYF,TGTGCCAGCAGCCTCACGTTAGCGGGGGGCTCGGAGACCCAGTACTTC
TRBD1,NA,TRBJ2-7,TRBV27,CATRTGGYEQYF,TGTGCCACCCGGACAGGGGGCTACGAGCAGTACTTC
TRBD1,NA,TRBJ2-2,TRBV15,CATSPRQGSNTGELFF,TGTGCCACCAGCCCACGACAGGGTTCGAACACCGGGGAGCTGTTTTTT
NA,few,TRBJ2-3,TRBV29-1,CSATGINLDTQYF,TGCAGCGCGACCGGGATTAATCTCGATACGCAGTATTTT
NA,NA,TRBJ1-4,TRBV28,CASGRSTGIEKLFF,TGTGCCAGCGGGAGATCTACAGGGATAGAAAAACTGTTTTTT
NA,NA,TRBJ1-1,TRBV28,CASRFGGSTEAFF,TGTGCCAGCAGATTTGGAGGGTCCACTGAAGCTTTCTTT
NA,NA,TRBJ2-3,TRBV2,CASSEGGAHRTDTQYF,TGTGCCAGCAGCGAGGGGGGGGCCCACCGCACAGATACGCAGTATTTT
TRBD1,NA,TRBJ2-2,TRBV9,CASSVPQGALNTGELFF,TGTGCCAGCAGCGTACCACAGGGGGCCTTAAACACCGGGGAGCTGTTTTTT
NA,NA,TRBJ1-5,TRBV19,CASSMTGYQPQHF,TGTGCCAGTAGTATGACAGGTTACCAGCCCCAGCATTTT
TRBD2,NA,TRBJ2-7,TRBV28,CASSLGTSGGTYEQYF,TGTGCCAGCAGTTTAGGGACTAGCGGGGGAACCTACGAGCAGTACTTC
TRBD1,NA,TRBJ2-7,TRBV28,CASSLRDRGYEQYF,TGTGCCAGCAGTCTCCGGGACAGGGGCTACGAGCAGTACTTC
NA,NA,TRBJ2-7,TRBV5-1,CASSWGDSSYEQYF,TGCGCCAGCAGCTGGGGGGACAGCTCCTACGAGCAGTACTTC
TRBD2,NA,TRBJ2-3,TRBV2,CASRRTSGGEDTQYF,TGTGCCAGCAGGAGGACTAGCGGGGGGGAAGATACGCAGTATTTT
NA,NA,TRBJ2-7,TRBV11-1,CAPRGGGSYEQYF,TGTGCCCCCAGGGGTGGGGGCTCCTACGAGCAGTACTTC
TRBD2,NA,TRBJ2-7,TRBV11-3,CASSLSSGTSATGQYF,TGTGCCAGCAGCTTATCATCCGGGACTAGCGCTACGGGGCAGTACTTC
NA,few,TRBJ2-1,TRBV2,CASSEAGTGAYNEQFF,TGTGCCAGCAGTGAAGCGGGGACGGGGGCCTACAATGAGCAGTTCTTC
NA,NA,TRBJ1-2,TRBV30,CAWSVEANYGYTF,TGTGCCTGGAGTGTGGAGGCTAACTATGGCTACACCTTC
TRBD1,NA,TRBJ1-1,TRBV28,CASLPPGQGATEAFF,TGTGCCAGCCTCCCCCCGGGACAGGGGGCCACTGAAGCTTTCTTT
NA,NA,TRBJ2-5,TRBV4-3,CASSQDGIAEETQYF,TGCGCCAGCAGCCAAGATGGCATCGCGGAAGAGACCCAGTACTTC
TRBD2,NA,TRBJ2-1,TRBV7-3,CASSPSSGGSYNEQFF,TGTGCCAGCAGCCCCTCTAGCGGGGGTTCCTACAATGAGCAGTTCTTC
NA,NA,TRBJ1-2,TRBV19,CASRDGSGTNYGYTF,TGTGCCAGTAGGGACGGTTCAGGGACTAACTATGGCTACACCTTC
NA,NA,TRBJ2-2,TRBV18,CASSPRTDANTGELFF,TGTGCCAGCTCACCACGGACAGACGCGAACACCGGGGAGCTGTTTTTT
TRBD1,NA,TRBJ2-3,TRBV7-3,CASSSTGGVTDTQYF,TGTGCCAGCAGCTCTACAGGGGGCGTCACAGATACGCAGTATTTT
TRBD1,NA,TRBJ2-3,TRBV9,CASSVGSGTGITDTQYF,TGTGCCAGCAGCGTAGGGTCCGGGACAGGAATCACAGATACGCAGTATTTT
TRBD2,NA,TRBJ2-3,TRBV15,CATSRPGLRGGGSTDTQYF,TGTGCCACCAGCAGACCCGGACTCCGCGGGGGGGGTAGCACAGATACGCAGTATTTT
NA,NA,TRBJ1-3,TRBV30,CAWSANRVLGFQTSGNTIYF,TGTGCCTGGAGTGCAAACAGGGTTCTGGGGTTCCAAACCTCTGGAAACACCATATATTTT
NA,once,TRBJ1-2,TRBV18,CASSPQPDSNYGYTF,TGTGCCAGCTCACCACAGCCAGACAGTAACTATGGCTACACCTTC
NA,once,TRBJ2-7,TRBV7-2,CASSRSTGEQYF,TGTGCCAGCAGCCGCTCTACCGGGGAGCAGTACTTC
TRBD2,NA,TRBJ2-5,TRBV6-5,CASTLSGGALETQYF,TGTGCCAGCACCCTCAGCGGGGGGGCCTTGGAGACCCAGTACTTC
TRBD2,once,TRBJ2-7,TRBV9,CASSGAGGGSHEQYF,TGTGCCAGCAGCGGAGCGGGGGGCGGTTCCCACGAGCAGTACTTC
TRBD2,once,TRBJ2-7,TRBV25-1,CASSRSGGFYEQYF,TGTGCCAGCAGTCGTAGCGGGGGCTTCTACGAGCAGTACTTC
NA,NA,TRBJ1-1,TRBV29-1,CSASLTGYTEAFF,TGCAGCGCAAGCCTTACAGGGTACACTGAAGCTTTCTTT
TRBD2,NA,TRBJ2-5,TRBV7-2,CASSLASGGAQETQYF,TGTGCCAGCAGCTTAGCTAGCGGGGGTGCTCAAGAGACCCAGTACTTC
NA,NA,TRBJ1-5,TRBV27,CASSKGDIGVNQPQHF,TGTGCCAGCAGCAAAGGGGACATTGGAGTGAATCAGCCCCAGCATTTT
NA,NA,TRBJ2-2,TRBV15,CATQGIANTGELFF,TGTGCCACCCAGGGGATTGCGAACACCGGGGAGCTGTTTTTT
NA,once,TRBJ2-2,TRBV7-2,CASSLAQSGGELFF,TGTGCCAGCAGCTTAGCCCAGTCTGGCGGGGAGCTGTTTTTT
NA,NA,TRBJ1-4,TRBV29-1,CSVEVQPPNEKLFF,TGCAGCGTTGAAGTACAGCCGCCTAATGAAAAACTGTTTTTT
TRBD1,NA,TRBJ2-7,TRBV5-1,CASSLAGQGAGEQYF,TGCGCCAGCAGCTTGGCTGGACAGGGGGCTGGGGAGCAGTACTTC
NA,NA,TRBJ2-7,TRBV11-2,CASSSLQGTWEQYF,TGTGCCAGCAGCTCACTACAAGGGACTTGGGAGCAGTACTTC